This T cell receptor beta chain was profiled in a study of blood T cell repertoires in COVID-19. Whole-study context: Sample material is recorded as cDNA or gDNA derived from T cells, B-cell-depleted T cells, or PBMCs.

Sequencing was performed with immunoSEQ multiplex PCR; in TCRdb, only in-frame clones are kept and a portion is missing. This sample has approximately 250,000 clones; roughly four fifths occur once, and the top ten carry around 16%. Participant reports of clinical history set cohort assignment. V was shortened by 2 bases and J by 1 base, with 13 bases between the two germline ends. The CDR3 totals 16 residues. Germline values: CDR1 KGHDR, CDR2 SFDVKD. The sample comprised PBMCs or T cells enriched from blood (not recorded which). This TCR was recovered from a middle-aged man who had recovered from COVID-19. This rearrangement joins TRBV24-1 to TRBJ1-2; D not resolved. The CDR3: CATSDSFAEGNYGYTF. In DNA, the CDR3 is TGTGCCACCAGTGATTCCTTCGCGGAGGGTAACTATGGCTACACCTTC.